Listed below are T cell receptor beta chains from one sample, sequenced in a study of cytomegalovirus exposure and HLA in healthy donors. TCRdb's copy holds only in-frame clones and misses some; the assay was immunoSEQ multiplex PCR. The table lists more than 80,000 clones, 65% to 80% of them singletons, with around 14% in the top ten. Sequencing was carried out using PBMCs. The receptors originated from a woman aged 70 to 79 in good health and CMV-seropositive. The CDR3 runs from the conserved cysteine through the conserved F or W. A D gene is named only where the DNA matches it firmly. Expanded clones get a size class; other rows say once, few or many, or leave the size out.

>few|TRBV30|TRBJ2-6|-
CAWSVYPRQGGGANVLTF
TGTGCCTGGAGTGTATACCCCCGACAGGGAGGTGGGGCCAACGTCCTGACTTTC
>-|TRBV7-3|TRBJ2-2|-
CASSGATGELFF
TGTGCCAGCTCTGGGGCCACCGGGGAGCTGTTTTTT
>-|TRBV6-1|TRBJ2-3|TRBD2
CASRSTSGSSDTQYF
TGTGCCAGCAGGTCGACTAGCGGGAGCTCAGATACGCAGTATTTT
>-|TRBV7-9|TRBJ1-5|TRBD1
CSSRDSSNQPQHF
TGTTCCAGCCGGGACAGCTCCAATCAGCCCCAGCATTTT
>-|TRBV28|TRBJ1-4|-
CASNMGGRVEKLFF
TGTGCCAGCAACATGGGGGGGCGCGTTGAAAAACTGTTTTTT
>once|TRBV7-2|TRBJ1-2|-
CASSLGDRSYGYTF
TGTGCCAGCAGCTTAGGTGACAGGTCCTATGGCTACACCTTC
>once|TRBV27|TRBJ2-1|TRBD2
CASSLRLAGAGNEQFF
TGTGCCAGCAGTTTACGTCTAGCGGGAGCGGGCAATGAGCAGTTCTTC
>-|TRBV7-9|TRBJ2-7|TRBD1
CASSLAQGARTYEQYF
TGTGCCAGCAGCTTAGCGCAGGGGGCGCGCACCTACGAGCAGTACTTC
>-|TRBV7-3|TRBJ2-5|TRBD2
CASSLGPSGPAGSETQYF
TGTGCCAGCAGCTTAGGACCTAGCGGCCCGGCGGGGAGTGAGACCCAGTACTTC
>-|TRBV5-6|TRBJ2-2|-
CASSELGDTGELFF
TGTGCCAGCTCGGAGTTGGGAGACACCGGGGAGCTGTTTTTT
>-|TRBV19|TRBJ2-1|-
CASSIPPSFNEQFF
TGTGCCAGTAGTATTCCCCCTAGCTTCAATGAGCAGTTCTTC
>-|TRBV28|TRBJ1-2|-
CASADGGFYGYTF
TGTGCCAGCGCAGATGGGGGCTTTTATGGCTACACCTTC
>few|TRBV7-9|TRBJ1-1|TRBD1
CASSDQGRQGLAEAFF
TGTGCCAGCAGCGACCAAGGGAGACAGGGTTTAGCTGAAGCTTTCTTT
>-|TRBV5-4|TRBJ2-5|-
CASSFLETQYF
TGTGCCAGCAGCTTTCTGGAGACCCAGTACTTC
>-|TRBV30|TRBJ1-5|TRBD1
CAWRGQGFSQPQHF
TGTGCCTGGAGAGGACAGGGGTTTTCTCAGCCCCAGCATTTT
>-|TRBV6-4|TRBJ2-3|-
CASRARDTTDTQYF
TGTGCCAGCAGAGCAAGGGACACCACAGATACGCAGTATTTT
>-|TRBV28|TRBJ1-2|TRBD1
CASSLGQGNYGYTF
TGTGCCAGCAGTTTGGGACAGGGTAACTATGGCTACACCTTC
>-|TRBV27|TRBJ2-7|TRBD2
CASRQRTSGGLEQYF
TGTGCCAGCAGACAACGGACTAGCGGAGGCCTCGAGCAGTACTTC
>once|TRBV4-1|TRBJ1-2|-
CASSQVVNYGYTF
TGCGCCAGCAGCCAAGTCGTTAACTATGGCTACACCTTC
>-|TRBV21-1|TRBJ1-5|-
CASSKFRDRETRLSNQPQHF
TGTGCCAGCAGCAAATTTAGGGACAGGGAAACCAGGCTTAGCAATCAGCCCCAGCATTTT
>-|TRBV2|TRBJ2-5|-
CASSGRRSQETQYF
TGTGCCAGCAGTGGGAGAAGAAGCCAAGAGACCCAGTACTTC
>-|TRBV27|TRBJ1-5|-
CASRGEPSGNQPQHF
TGTGCCAGCCGAGGTGAGCCATCTGGCAATCAGCCCCAGCATTTT
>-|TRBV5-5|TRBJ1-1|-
CASSLGGHLLNTEAFF
TGTGCCAGCAGCTTGGGGGGACACCTACTGAACACTGAAGCTTTCTTT
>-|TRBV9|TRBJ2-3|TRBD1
CASSDRTGASTDTQYF
TGTGCCAGCAGCGACCGGACAGGGGCCAGCACAGATACGCAGTATTTT
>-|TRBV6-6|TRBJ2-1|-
CASSYDFYNEQFF
TGTGCCAGCAGTTACGACTTTTACAATGAGCAGTTCTTC
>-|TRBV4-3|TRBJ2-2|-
CASSQDIPGNTGELFF
TGCGCCAGCAGCCAAGATATACCGGGTAACACCGGGGAGCTGTTTTTT
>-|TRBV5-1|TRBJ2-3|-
CASSGRLAPDTQYF
TGCGCCAGCAGCGGTCGACTCGCCCCAGATACGCAGTATTTT
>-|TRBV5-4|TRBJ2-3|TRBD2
CASSLVSRGVSDTQYF
TGTGCCAGCAGCTTGGTCTCTCGGGGGGTCAGTGATACGCAGTATTTT
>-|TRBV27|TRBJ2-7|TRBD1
CASSFAGQGYGGSYEQYF
TGTGCCAGCAGTTTTGCGGGACAGGGTTATGGAGGCTCCTACGAGCAGTACTTC
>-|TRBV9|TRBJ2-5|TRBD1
CASSGRDRVRPETQYF
TGTGCCAGCAGCGGCCGGGACAGGGTACGTCCGGAGACCCAGTACTTC
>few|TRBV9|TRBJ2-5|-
CASSVLQSPETQYF
TGTGCCAGCAGCGTCCTACAGTCGCCAGAGACCCAGTACTTC